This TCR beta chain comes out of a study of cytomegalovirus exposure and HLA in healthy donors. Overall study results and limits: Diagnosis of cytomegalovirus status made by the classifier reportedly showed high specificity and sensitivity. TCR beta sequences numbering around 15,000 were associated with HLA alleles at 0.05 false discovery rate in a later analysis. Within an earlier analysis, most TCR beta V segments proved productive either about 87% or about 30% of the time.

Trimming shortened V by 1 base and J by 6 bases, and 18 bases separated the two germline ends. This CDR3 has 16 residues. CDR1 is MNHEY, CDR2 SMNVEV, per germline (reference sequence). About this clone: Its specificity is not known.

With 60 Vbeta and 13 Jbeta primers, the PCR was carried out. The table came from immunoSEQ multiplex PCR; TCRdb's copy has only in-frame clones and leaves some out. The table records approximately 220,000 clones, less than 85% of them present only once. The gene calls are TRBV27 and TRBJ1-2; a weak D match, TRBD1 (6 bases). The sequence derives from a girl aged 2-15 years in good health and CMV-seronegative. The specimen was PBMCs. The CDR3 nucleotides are TGTGCCAGCAGTTTATACCCCACGGGGGGCAGCGATGGCTACACCTTC. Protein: CASSLYPTGGSDGYTF.